Listed below are T cell receptor beta chains from one sample, sequenced in a study of CD8 T cells in ankylosing spondylitis. TCRdb reprocessed the 5' RACE reads via MiXCR and lists one record per CDR3 protein. The sample contains more than 500,000 distinct CDR3 sequences, approximately 5% of which appear only once. Sequencing input: blood, either unsorted or a sorted T cell fraction (not recorded which). The receptors shown here come from a male donor with ankylosing spondylitis. The CDR3 runs from the conserved cysteine through the conserved F or W. The order of the fields is J gene, D gene, CDR3 length, V gene, clone size, CDR3 protein, CDR3 DNA. A D gene is named only where the DNA matches it firmly. Clone sizes are given selectively: once, few, many, or a class where the clone is expanded.

J gene: TRBJ2-7; D gene: TRBD1; CDR3 length: 14; V gene: TRBV29-1; clone size: many; CDR3 protein: CSVRGGQGIYEQYF; CDR3 DNA: TGCAGCGTCCGTGGGGGACAGGGGATCTACGAGCAGTACTTC
J gene: TRBJ2-5; D gene: TRBD2; CDR3 length: 16; V gene: TRBV7-6; clone size: few; CDR3 protein: CASSLVYSGSGETQYF; CDR3 DNA: TGTGCCAGCAGCTTGGTTTATAGCGGGAGCGGAGAGACCCAGTACTTC
J gene: TRBJ1-2; D gene: NA; CDR3 length: 15; V gene: TRBV4-2; clone size: many; CDR3 protein: CASSQGQETNYGYTF; CDR3 DNA: TGTGCCAGCAGCCAAGGACAGGAGACTAACTATGGCTACACCTTC
J gene: TRBJ1-2; D gene: NA; CDR3 length: 12; V gene: TRBV20-1; clone size: many; CDR3 protein: CSARDLSYGYTF; CDR3 DNA: TGCAGTGCTAGAGATTTGAGCTATGGCTACACCTTC
J gene: TRBJ2-4; D gene: NA; CDR3 length: 16; V gene: TRBV15; clone size: many; CDR3 protein: CATSRGGERAKNIQYF; CDR3 DNA: TGTGCCACCAGCAGAGGGGGAGAGCGGGCCAAAAACATTCAGTACTTC
J gene: TRBJ1-2; D gene: NA; CDR3 length: 14; V gene: TRBV27; clone size: many; CDR3 protein: CASSSLTDYYGYTF; CDR3 DNA: TGTGCCAGCAGTTCCCTAACAGATTACTATGGCTACACCTTC
J gene: TRBJ1-1; D gene: NA; CDR3 length: 16; V gene: TRBV6-1; clone size: many; CDR3 protein: CASSESSGQGNTEAFF; CDR3 DNA: TGTGCCAGCAGTGAATCATCTGGGCAGGGGAACACTGAAGCTTTCTTT
J gene: TRBJ2-5; D gene: NA; CDR3 length: 14; V gene: TRBV20-1; clone size: many; CDR3 protein: CSARGDFLLKTQYF; CDR3 DNA: TGCAGTGCTAGAGGGGACTTCCTATTAAAGACCCAGTACTTC
J gene: TRBJ2-5; D gene: NA; CDR3 length: 14; V gene: TRBV10-3; clone size: many; CDR3 protein: CAISESRKGETQYF; CDR3 DNA: TGTGCCATCAGTGAGTCGAGAAAGGGGGAGACCCAGTACTTC
J gene: TRBJ2-7; D gene: TRBD2; CDR3 length: 15; V gene: TRBV9; clone size: many; CDR3 protein: CASSVDPSGTYEQYF; CDR3 DNA: TGTGCCAGCAGCGTAGATCCTAGCGGAACCTACGAGCAGTACTTC
J gene: TRBJ1-2; D gene: TRBD1; CDR3 length: 16; V gene: TRBV28; clone size: NA; CDR3 protein: CASSLGGAQGENGYTF; CDR3 DNA: TGTGCCAGCAGTTTAGGGGGTGCACAGGGGGAGAATGGCTACACCTTC
J gene: TRBJ2-1; D gene: TRBD2; CDR3 length: 19; V gene: TRBV11-2; clone size: NA; CDR3 protein: CASSATGTSGASSYNEQFF; CDR3 DNA: TGTGCCAGCAGCGCAACCGGGACTAGCGGGGCCAGCTCCTACAATGAGCAGTTCTTC
J gene: TRBJ2-2; D gene: NA; CDR3 length: 19; V gene: TRBV23-1; clone size: NA; CDR3 protein: CASSLPRSGGQRDTGELFF; CDR3 DNA: TGTGCCAGCAGTCTCCCACGCTCCGGGGGGCAGAGAGACACCGGGGAGCTGTTTTTT
J gene: TRBJ2-2; D gene: TRBD2; CDR3 length: 15; V gene: TRBV6-2/TRBV6-3; clone size: NA; CDR3 protein: CASIPAGGTLGELFF; CDR3 DNA: TGTGCCAGCATCCCAGCGGGGGGTACACTCGGGGAGCTGTTTTTT
J gene: TRBJ1-2; D gene: NA; CDR3 length: 17; V gene: TRBV20-1; clone size: few; CDR3 protein: CCAQRGGQSGYAYGYTF; CDR3 DNA: TGCTGTGCTCAGCGGGGGGGGCAATCTGGGTACGCCTATGGCTACACCTTC
J gene: TRBJ2-7; D gene: NA; CDR3 length: 12; V gene: TRBV9; clone size: many; CDR3 protein: CASSGVAYEQYF; CDR3 DNA: TGTGCCAGCAGCGGCGTTGCCTACGAGCAGTACTTC
J gene: TRBJ1-4; D gene: NA; CDR3 length: 14; V gene: TRBV5-1; clone size: many; CDR3 protein: CASTPRATNEKLFF; CDR3 DNA: TGCGCCAGCACTCCAAGGGCAACTAATGAAAAACTGTTTTTT
J gene: TRBJ2-7; D gene: NA; CDR3 length: 16; V gene: TRBV20-1; clone size: many; CDR3 protein: CSASKKGRGAGSEQYF; CDR3 DNA: TGCAGTGCTAGCAAGAAAGGGCGGGGCGCAGGCTCCGAGCAGTACTTC
J gene: TRBJ2-1; D gene: TRBD2; CDR3 length: 16; V gene: TRBV4-1; clone size: many; CDR3 protein: CASSQDAGLAMDEQFF; CDR3 DNA: TGCGCCAGCAGCCAAGATGCGGGACTAGCGATGGATGAGCAGTTCTTC
J gene: TRBJ2-1; D gene: TRBD1; CDR3 length: 17; V gene: TRBV11-2; clone size: many; CDR3 protein: CASSVRTGDVSYNEQFF; CDR3 DNA: TGTGCCAGCAGCGTCCGGACAGGGGACGTATCCTACAATGAGCAGTTCTTC
J gene: TRBJ2-1; D gene: NA; CDR3 length: 14; V gene: TRBV18; clone size: many; CDR3 protein: CASSPRGPYNEQFF; CDR3 DNA: TGTGCCAGCTCACCACGCGGTCCCTACAATGAGCAGTTCTTC
J gene: TRBJ1-1; D gene: NA; CDR3 length: 16; V gene: TRBV12-3/TRBV12-4; clone size: many; CDR3 protein: CASSPAWPLTDTEAFF; CDR3 DNA: TGTGCCAGCAGTCCCGCCTGGCCCCTCACGGACACTGAAGCTTTCTTT
J gene: TRBJ2-5; D gene: TRBD2; CDR3 length: 17; V gene: TRBV7-8; clone size: NA; CDR3 protein: CASSLGLAGGGKETQYF; CDR3 DNA: TGTGCCAGCAGCTTGGGACTAGCGGGAGGGGGAAAAGAGACCCAGTACTTC
J gene: TRBJ2-5; D gene: TRBD1; CDR3 length: 15; V gene: TRBV28; clone size: NA; CDR3 protein: CASSPWDRLKETQYF; CDR3 DNA: TGTGCCAGCAGTCCCTGGGACAGACTAAAAGAGACCCAGTACTTC
J gene: TRBJ2-2; D gene: TRBD1; CDR3 length: 17; V gene: TRBV28; clone size: many; CDR3 protein: CASSFTPGQGGIGELFF; CDR3 DNA: TGTGCCAGCAGTTTTACCCCCGGACAGGGTGGTATCGGGGAGCTGTTTTTT
J gene: TRBJ1-1; D gene: NA; CDR3 length: 14; V gene: TRBV27; clone size: many; CDR3 protein: CASSPRARSTEAFF; CDR3 DNA: TGTGCCAGCAGTCCTCGGGCTCGGAGCACTGAAGCTTTCTTT
J gene: TRBJ2-6; D gene: NA; CDR3 length: 14; V gene: TRBV29-1; clone size: many; CDR3 protein: CSATQTGSPSVLTF; CDR3 DNA: TGCAGCGCGACCCAAACAGGGAGCCCCAGCGTCCTGACTTTC
J gene: TRBJ2-6; D gene: NA; CDR3 length: 18; V gene: TRBV20-1; clone size: few; CDR3 protein: CSARLPGSSSSGANVLTF; CDR3 DNA: TGCAGTGCTAGGTTGCCAGGCTCAAGCAGCTCTGGGGCCAACGTCCTGACTTTC
J gene: TRBJ2-3; D gene: NA; CDR3 length: 13; V gene: TRBV6-1; clone size: many; CDR3 protein: CASRGSGTDTQYF; CDR3 DNA: TGTGCCAGCAGAGGGTCGGGCACAGATACGCAGTATTTT
J gene: TRBJ2-5; D gene: NA; CDR3 length: 12; V gene: TRBV5-1; clone size: few; CDR3 protein: CASSLDAGSEYF; CDR3 DNA: TGCGCCAGCAGCTTGGACGCAGGGTCCGAGTACTTC
J gene: TRBJ1-4; D gene: TRBD1; CDR3 length: 14; V gene: TRBV20-1; clone size: many; CDR3 protein: CSAREGQGPEKLFF; CDR3 DNA: TGCAGTGCTAGAGAGGGACAGGGCCCTGAAAAACTGTTTTTT
J gene: TRBJ2-3; D gene: TRBD2; CDR3 length: 16; V gene: TRBV7-8; clone size: few; CDR3 protein: CASSLVGGGFADTQYF; CDR3 DNA: TGTGCCAGCAGCTTAGTCGGCGGGGGGTTCGCAGATACGCAGTATTTT
J gene: TRBJ2-7; D gene: TRBD1; CDR3 length: 14; V gene: TRBV2; clone size: NA; CDR3 protein: CASSGTGGGYEQYF; CDR3 DNA: TGTGCCAGCAGTGGGACAGGGGGGGGATACGAGCAGTACTTC
J gene: TRBJ1-5; D gene: NA; CDR3 length: 16; V gene: TRBV20-1; clone size: NA; CDR3 protein: CCAREPPGAANQPQHF; CDR3 DNA: TGCTGTGCTAGAGAACCCCCGGGGGCCGCTAATCAGCCCCAGCATTTT
J gene: TRBJ2-1; D gene: NA; CDR3 length: 13; V gene: TRBV10-3; clone size: many; CDR3 protein: CAISESAYNEQFF; CDR3 DNA: TGTGCCATCAGTGAGTCGGCCTACAATGAGCAGTTCTTC
J gene: TRBJ1-1; D gene: NA; CDR3 length: 14; V gene: TRBV5-4; clone size: many; CDR3 protein: CASSLAGTRAEAFF; CDR3 DNA: TGTGCCAGCAGCTTGGCAGGGACAAGAGCTGAAGCTTTCTTT
J gene: TRBJ2-7; D gene: NA; CDR3 length: 14; V gene: TRBV12-3/TRBV12-4; clone size: many; CDR3 protein: CASSWSGQTYEQYF; CDR3 DNA: TGTGCCAGCAGTTGGTCGGGACAAACCTACGAGCAGTACTTC
J gene: TRBJ2-3; D gene: TRBD1; CDR3 length: 14; V gene: TRBV5-1; clone size: NA; CDR3 protein: CASRRDRVGNTQYF; CDR3 DNA: TGCGCCAGCAGAAGGGACAGGGTTGGAAATACGCAGTATTTT
J gene: TRBJ1-1; D gene: NA; CDR3 length: 12; V gene: TRBV7-2; clone size: many; CDR3 protein: CASTLDSPTVFF; CDR3 DNA: TGTGCCAGCACCCTTGACAGTCCCACGGTTTTCTTT
J gene: TRBJ2-7; D gene: TRBD2; CDR3 length: 14; V gene: TRBV29-1; clone size: many; CDR3 protein: CSVARAGGPYEQYF; CDR3 DNA: TGCAGCGTCGCCCGGGCGGGAGGTCCCTACGAGCAGTACTTC
J gene: TRBJ1-5; D gene: NA; CDR3 length: 13; V gene: TRBV20-1; clone size: many; CDR3 protein: CSADGRGGGPQHF; CDR3 DNA: TGCAGTGCTGACGGCAGAGGGGGGGGTCCCCAGCATTTT
J gene: TRBJ2-7; D gene: NA; CDR3 length: 14; V gene: TRBV18; clone size: few; CDR3 protein: CASSPPGIGNEQYF; CDR3 DNA: TGTGCCAGCTCACCACCAGGTATAGGGAACGAGCAGTACTTC
J gene: TRBJ2-5; D gene: NA; CDR3 length: 14; V gene: TRBV20-1; clone size: many; CDR3 protein: CSAKDTGMSETQYF; CDR3 DNA: TGCAGTGCTAAAGATACAGGGATGTCGGAGACCCAGTACTTC
J gene: TRBJ2-7; D gene: NA; CDR3 length: 14; V gene: TRBV28; clone size: few; CDR3 protein: CASSLRGVRYEQYF; CDR3 DNA: TGTGCCAGCAGTTTAAGGGGAGTACGGTACGAGCAGTACTTC
J gene: TRBJ1-3; D gene: NA; CDR3 length: 14; V gene: TRBV12-3/TRBV12-4; clone size: many; CDR3 protein: CASRETGSGNTIYF; CDR3 DNA: TGTGCCAGCAGGGAAACGGGCAGCGGAAACACCATATATTTT
J gene: TRBJ1-1; D gene: TRBD1; CDR3 length: 17; V gene: TRBV12-3/TRBV12-4; clone size: many; CDR3 protein: CASIVAGTGRSGTEAFF; CDR3 DNA: TGTGCCAGCATCGTTGCCGGGACAGGGAGGTCCGGCACTGAAGCTTTCTTT
J gene: TRBJ2-7; D gene: TRBD1; CDR3 length: 14; V gene: TRBV5-1; clone size: many; CDR3 protein: CASSVSPWTGDRYF; CDR3 DNA: TGCGCCAGCAGCGTCAGCCCATGGACAGGGGATCGGTACTTC
J gene: TRBJ1-1; D gene: NA; CDR3 length: 13; V gene: TRBV5-1; clone size: many; CDR3 protein: CASSLTWGREAFF; CDR3 DNA: TGCGCCAGCAGCTTGACTTGGGGCAGAGAAGCTTTCTTT
J gene: TRBJ2-3; D gene: TRBD2; CDR3 length: 16; V gene: TRBV20-1; clone size: NA; CDR3 protein: CSASPITSGSTDTQYF; CDR3 DNA: TGCAGTGCTTCCCCTATAACTAGCGGTAGCACAGATACGCAGTATTTT
J gene: TRBJ2-1; D gene: NA; CDR3 length: 15; V gene: TRBV11-2; clone size: NA; CDR3 protein: CASSFPGGRGNEQFF; CDR3 DNA: TGTGCCAGCAGCTTTCCGGGGGGCCGGGGCAATGAGCAGTTCTTC
J gene: TRBJ2-7; D gene: NA; CDR3 length: 14; V gene: TRBV28; clone size: many; CDR3 protein: CASSLPGVIYEQYF; CDR3 DNA: TGTGCCAGCAGTTTACCAGGGGTAATCTACGAGCAGTACTTC
J gene: TRBJ2-7; D gene: NA; CDR3 length: 17; V gene: TRBV7-9; clone size: many; CDR3 protein: CASSLGYSELHSYEQYF; CDR3 DNA: TGTGCCAGCAGCTTAGGGTACTCTGAACTACACTCCTACGAGCAGTACTTC
J gene: TRBJ2-3; D gene: NA; CDR3 length: 13; V gene: TRBV7-2; clone size: many; CDR3 protein: CASSRQRGDTQYF; CDR3 DNA: TGTGCCAGCAGCCGACAGCGAGGAGATACGCAGTATTTT
J gene: TRBJ1-2; D gene: TRBD1; CDR3 length: 13; V gene: TRBV5-1; clone size: many; CDR3 protein: CASSSLTGNGYTF; CDR3 DNA: TGCGCCAGCAGCTCGTTGACAGGGAACGGCTACACCTTC
J gene: TRBJ1-2; D gene: TRBD1; CDR3 length: 13; V gene: TRBV20-1; clone size: many; CDR3 protein: CSASQGEAYGYTF; CDR3 DNA: TGCAGTGCTAGCCAGGGGGAGGCCTATGGCTACACCTTC
J gene: TRBJ2-3; D gene: TRBD1; CDR3 length: 14; V gene: TRBV20-1; clone size: many; CDR3 protein: CSGDRAVSTDTQYF; CDR3 DNA: TGCAGTGGGGACAGGGCGGTTAGCACAGATACGCAGTATTTT
J gene: TRBJ2-7; D gene: NA; CDR3 length: 11; V gene: TRBV18; clone size: NA; CDR3 protein: CASSPEGQQYF; CDR3 DNA: TGTGCCAGCTCACCAGAGGGACAGCAGTACTTC